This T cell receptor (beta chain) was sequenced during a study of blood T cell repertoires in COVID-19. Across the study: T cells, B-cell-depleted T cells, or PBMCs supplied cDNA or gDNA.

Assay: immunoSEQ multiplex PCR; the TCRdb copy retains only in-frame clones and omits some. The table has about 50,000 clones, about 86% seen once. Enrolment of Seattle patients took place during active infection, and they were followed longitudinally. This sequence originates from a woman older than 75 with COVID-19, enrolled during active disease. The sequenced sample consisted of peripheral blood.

The CDR3 nucleotides are TGTGCCAGCAGCTTAGTCCACAACCTGGATACGCAGTATTTT. This encodes CASSLVHNLDTQYF. J is TRBJ2-3 and V is TRBV11-2, with D unclear. With 1 base removed from V and 6 bases from J, the gap between germline ends came to 11 bases. Germline V gene sequence: CDR1 SGHAT, CDR2 FQNNGV. The CDR3 contains 14 residues.